This T cell receptor (beta chain) was captured in a study of CD8+ T cells in alopecia areata. Across the study: Treated individuals took tofacitinib by mouth, 5 to 10 mg twice daily.

Extraction of RNA preceded its reverse transcription into cDNA, which served as the sequencing template. This table comes from immunoSEQ multiplex PCR, and its TCRdb copy is limited to in-frame clones, with some not included. The table lists approximately 280,000 clones, 58% of them singletons. The V and J ends lost 5 bases and 0 bases respectively, with 11 bases between them. The CDR3 runs 14 residues. Germline assignment: CDR1 MNHEY and CDR2 SVGAGI. The sample holds a few counts of this clone. Treatment of the sample: oral pan-JAK inhibitor, 5-10 mg twice daily. This TCR was sampled from a human donor with alopecia areata. Source: CD4+ T cells sorted from blood, taken at week 24, from a patient treated with tofacitinib. J is TRBJ2-7 and V is TRBV6-5, with D maybe TRBD2 (5 bases). CDR3 sequence reads: CASSLLGSSYEQYF. The CDR3 coding sequence is TGTGCCAGCAGTCTACTAGGGTCCTCCTACGAGCAGTACTTC.